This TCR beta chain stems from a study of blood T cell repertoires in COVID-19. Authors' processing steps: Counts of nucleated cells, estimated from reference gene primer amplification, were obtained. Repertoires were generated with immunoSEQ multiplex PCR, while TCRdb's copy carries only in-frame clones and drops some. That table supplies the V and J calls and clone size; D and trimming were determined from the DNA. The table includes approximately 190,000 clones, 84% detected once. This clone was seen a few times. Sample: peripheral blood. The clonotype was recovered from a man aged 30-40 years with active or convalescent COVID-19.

The CDR3 region has the DNA TGTGCCAGCAGTTACTCCGAACTAACTGATAATTCACCCCTCCACTTT. As protein: CASSYSELTDNSPLHF. V gene TRBV6-5 combines with J gene TRBJ1-6; D unclear. Germline V gene data show CDR1 as MNHEY and CDR2 as SVGAGI. The CDR3 runs to 16 residues. Trimming took 0 bases from V and 5 from J, leaving 11 bases between them.